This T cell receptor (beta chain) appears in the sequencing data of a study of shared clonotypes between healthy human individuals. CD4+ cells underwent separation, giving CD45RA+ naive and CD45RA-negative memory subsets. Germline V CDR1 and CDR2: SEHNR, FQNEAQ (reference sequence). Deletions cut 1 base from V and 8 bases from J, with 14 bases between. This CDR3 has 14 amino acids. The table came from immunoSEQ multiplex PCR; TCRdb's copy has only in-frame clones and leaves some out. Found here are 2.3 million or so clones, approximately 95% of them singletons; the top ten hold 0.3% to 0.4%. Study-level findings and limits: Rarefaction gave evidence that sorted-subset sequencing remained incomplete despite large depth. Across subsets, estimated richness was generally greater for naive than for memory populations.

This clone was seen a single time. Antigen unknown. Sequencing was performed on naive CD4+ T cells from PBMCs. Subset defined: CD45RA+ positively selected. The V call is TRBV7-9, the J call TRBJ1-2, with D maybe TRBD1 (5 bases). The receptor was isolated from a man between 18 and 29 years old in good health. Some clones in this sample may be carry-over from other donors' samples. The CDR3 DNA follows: TGTGCCAGCAGCTTAGGCGCAGGGAGTAGGGGCTACACCTTC. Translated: CASSLGAGSRGYTF. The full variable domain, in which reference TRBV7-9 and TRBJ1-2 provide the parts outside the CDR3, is DTGVSQNPRHKITKRGQNVTFRCDPISEHNRLYWYRQTLGQGPEFLTYFQNEAQLEKSRLLSDRFSAERPKGSFSTLEIQRTEQGDSAMYLCASSLGAGSRGYTFGSGTRLTVV.